These 7 T cell receptor beta chains were all obtained from the same sample, sequenced in a study of T cell clones after liver transplantation. Sequencing used immunoSEQ multiplex PCR; TCRdb keeps in-frame clones, though not all of them. The table shows tens of thousands of clones, with approximately 86% occurring only once. The sample was CD4+ T cells from blood, taken 24 months after liver transplant. The source is a human patient who received a liver transplant. Some T cells here may be from the graft donor.

This chain links TRBV15 with TRBJ1-5; D is uncertain. The CDR3 is 17 residues long. V gave up 1 base and J gave up 3 bases, with 16 bases separating them. Germline CDR1 reads LNHNV; CDR2 reads YYDKDF (reference sequence). DNA for the CDR3: TGTGCCACCAGCAGAGGTAGAGGAGGATGGGTCAATCAGCCCCAGCATTTT. Its translation is CATSRGRGGWVNQPQHF.

The chain uses TRBV11-1 and TRBJ2-3; no clear D. Germline CDR1 SGHAT, CDR2 FQDESV (reference sequence). The CDR3 is made up of 11 amino acids. Trimming took 5 bases from V and 1 from J, leaving 1 base between them. CDR3 protein: CASSRTDTQYF. For the CDR3, the DNA is TGTGCCAGCAGCCGCACAGATACGCAGTATTTT.

The rearrangement uses TRBV6-6 and TRBJ1-5; possible D gene TRBD1, 6 bases. V shed 2 bases and J shed 3 bases, with 8 bases lying between them. The germline V gene has CDR1 MNHNY and CDR2 SVGAGI (reference sequence). CDR3 size: 14 residues. The CDR3 DNA follows: TGTGCCAGCAGTTACGGACAGAACAATCAGCCCCAGCATTTT. Its translation is CASSYGQNNQPQHF.

The chain uses TRBV5-1 and TRBJ1-2; D is ambiguous. The CDR3 contains 13 residues. V gave up 1 base and J gave up 0 bases, with 4 bases separating them. Germline loops: CDR1 SGHRS, CDR2 YFSETQ. The chain's CDR3 is CASSLTANYGYTF. CDR3 coding DNA: TGCGCCAGCAGCTTGACAGCTAACTATGGCTACACCTTC.

The J gene is TRBJ2-5, the V gene TRBV5-1, with D perhaps matching TRBD1 (6 bases). V was shortened by 4 bases and J by 2 bases, with 15 bases between the two germline ends. This CDR3 is 15 amino acids long. Looked up from germline, CDR1 is SGHRS and CDR2 is YFSETQ. DNA for the CDR3: TGCGCCAGCAGCGGGGGCCGGACAGCTCAAGAGACCCAGTACTTC. Encoded protein: CASSGGRTAQETQYF.

V and J are TRBV11-2 and TRBJ1-3; the D is unclear. Germline V gene sequence: CDR1 SGHAT, CDR2 FQNNGV. The CDR3 consists of 17 residues. Trimming shortened V by 4 bases and J by 0 bases, and 16 bases separated the two germline ends. This chain's CDR3 is CASSSTTTQASGNTIYF. CDR3 nucleotides: TGTGCCAGCAGCTCCACTACAACTCAGGCCTCTGGAAACACCATATATTTT.

The chain has TRBV7-6 and TRBJ2-2; TRBD2 might be the D (5 bases). Deletions cut 4 bases from V and 4 bases from J, with 19 bases between. Germline CDR1 SGHVS, CDR2 FNYEAQ. The CDR3 sequence is 17 residues long. Here the CDR3 DNA reads TGTGCCAGCAGCTCTACTAGGACCGCGAGTCCCACCGGGGAGCTGTTTTTT. It specifies CASSSTRTASPTGELFF.